Listed below are T cell receptor beta chains from one sample, sequenced in a study of blood T cell repertoires in COVID-19. Here immunoSEQ multiplex PCR was the method, and the copy in TCRdb shows in-frame clones only, minus some. The sample has about 54,000 clones, approximately 90% seen once. What was sequenced was peripheral blood. These receptors all come from a woman aged 35 to 49 with active COVID-19. Both conserved end residues are part of each CDR3. A D gene is named only where the DNA matches it firmly. Not all rows give a size; the values are once, few, many and, for expanded clones, a class.

v_gene,abundance,j_gene,d_gene,CDR3nt,CDR3aa
TRBV7-9,-,TRBJ1-1,-,TGTGCCAGCAGCTTAGGGGCCGACAGGACTGAAGCTTTCTTT,CASSLGADRTEAFF
TRBV19,few,TRBJ2-3,TRBD1,TGTGCCAGTAGGGTCATGGGACAGGGGGAGGCAGATACGCAGTATTTT,CASRVMGQGEADTQYF
TRBV2,-,TRBJ2-5,-,TGTGCCAGCAGTGATCTCAGGGGAGAGACCCAGTACTTC,CASSDLRGETQYF
TRBV7-9,-,TRBJ1-4,-,TGTGCCAGCAGCTTAGGTCTTGAAAAACTGTTTTTT,CASSLGLEKLFF
TRBV11-2,-,TRBJ2-5,TRBD2,TGTGCCAGCAGCTTAGACACAGCGGGAGATCAAGAGACCCAGTACTTC,CASSLDTAGDQETQYF
TRBV6-5,-,TRBJ2-2,TRBD2,TGTGCCAGCACCCGCGGGGGGCCGGGGACCGGGGAGCTGTTTTTT,CASTRGGPGTGELFF
TRBV2,-,TRBJ1-2,TRBD1,TGTGCCAGCAGTTCCCCGGGACAGGGTAATCGCTACACCTTC,CASSSPGQGNRYTF
TRBV5-1,-,TRBJ2-7,TRBD1,TGCGCCAGCACCCTCGATTATACGGGACAGGGCACCCACGAGCAGTACTTC,CASTLDYTGQGTHEQYF
TRBV6-6,-,TRBJ2-3,-,TGTGCCAGCAGGGGGGGGGCACGGGATACGCAGTATTTT,CASRGGARDTQYF
TRBV12-5,-,TRBJ1-3,-,TGTGCTAGTGGTTTCAAGGGGGTTGACTCCCCGACCATATATTTT,CASGFKGVDSPTIYF
TRBV5-1,-,TRBJ2-3,TRBD1,TGCGCCAGCAGCTCCGGGACAGGGGGAGGGGATACGCAGTATTTT,CASSSGTGGGDTQYF
TRBV18,-,TRBJ2-3,TRBD2,TGTGCCAGTTCACGAGGGACTAGCGGGGTTCTAAGCACAGATACGCAGTATTTT,CASSRGTSGVLSTDTQYF
TRBV6-2/TRBV6-3,-,TRBJ2-7,TRBD2,TGTGCCAGCAGTTCCACAGCGGGGGGGTTCGGGCTTGGTTACGAGCAGTACTTC,CASSSTAGGFGLGYEQYF
TRBV11-3,-,TRBJ2-3,-,TGTGCCAGCAGCGCCGGAGGGGGGGCTGGGGCAGATACGCAGTATTTT,CASSAGGGAGADTQYF
TRBV11-3,-,TRBJ2-2,-,TGTGCCAGCAGCCCCGGACAGTTAGGTGCCGGGGAGCTGTTTTTT,CASSPGQLGAGELFF
TRBV11-2,once,TRBJ2-1,TRBD1,TGTGCCAGCAGCTCATACAGGGGGCGTCTGTACAATGAGCAGTTCTTC,CASSSYRGRLYNEQFF
TRBV19,-,TRBJ1-1,TRBD1,TGTGCCAGTCGTAGACAGGGGGCCGTCCTGAACACTGAAGCTTTCTTT,CASRRQGAVLNTEAFF
TRBV7-9,-,TRBJ2-7,-,TGTGCCAGCAGCCGGGGGACCTACGAGCAGTACTTC,CASSRGTYEQYF
TRBV2,-,TRBJ2-7,-,TGTGCCAGCAGGGCAGGGGTGGGCTACGAGCAGTACTTC,CASRAGVGYEQYF
TRBV11-2,-,TRBJ2-3,TRBD2,TGTGCCAGCAGCTCAGGACTAGCCTTAGTCCTAGGCACAGATACGCAGTATTTT,CASSSGLALVLGTDTQYF
TRBV9,-,TRBJ2-2,TRBD1,TGTGCCAGCAGCGTAGGAGGACAGGGGGCTGGCGGGGAGCTGTTTTTT,CASSVGGQGAGGELFF
TRBV2,-,TRBJ2-3,TRBD2,TGTGCCACGTCGCTAGCGGGGTCAGCGGATACGCAGTATTTT,CATSLAGSADTQYF
TRBV3-1/TRBV3-2,-,TRBJ2-7,-,TGTGCCAGCAGACTCCACGAGCAGTACTTC,CASRLHEQYF
TRBV5-6,-,TRBJ2-1,TRBD1,TGTGCCAGCAGCTCAAATACAGGGGTTGAGCAGTTCTTC,CASSSNTGVEQFF
TRBV12-5,-,TRBJ2-7,-,TGTGCTAGTGGTTTGTCCGAGGGTTTGGGGGAGCAGTACTTC,CASGLSEGLGEQYF
TRBV2,-,TRBJ1-2,-,TGTGCCAGCAGTGAAAGGCACACAGTGAATGGCTACACCTTC,CASSERHTVNGYTF
TRBV28,-,TRBJ2-7,TRBD2,TGTGCCAGCAGTACCCTAGCGGGGGGGCCAGACGAGCAGTACTTC,CASSTLAGGPDEQYF
TRBV11-2,-,TRBJ2-7,TRBD1,TGTGCCAGCAGTGACAGGGGGCCCTACGAGCAGTACTTC,CASSDRGPYEQYF
TRBV5-4,-,TRBJ2-1,TRBD2,TGTGCCAGCAGCCCATCGGGACTAGCGGACTACAATGAGCAGTTCTTC,CASSPSGLADYNEQFF
TRBV3-1/TRBV3-2,-,TRBJ1-6,TRBD1,TGTGCCAGCAGCCAACAAGGCCGGACAGGGTATTCACCCCTCCACTTT,CASSQQGRTGYSPLHF